This T cell receptor (beta chain) was sequenced during a study of control samples from healthy donors and cancer patients. Germline V gene data show CDR1 as LNHDA and CDR2 as SQIVND (reference sequence). Trimming took 5 bases from V and 2 from J, leaving 9 bases between them. The CDR3 runs to 13 residues. TCRdb's copy holds only in-frame clones and misses some; the assay was immunoSEQ multiplex PCR. In the table there are around 63,000 clones, 87% of which are singletons. The specimen sequenced was PBMCs. The rearrangement uses TRBV19 and TRBJ1-2; TRBD1 is a possible D gene (6 bases). The TCR comes from a woman in her 50s with head and neck cancer. DNA of the CDR3: TGTGCCAGTAGTTCCGACAGGAACTATGGCTACACCTTC. Its protein is CASSSDRNYGYTF.